This is a list of T cell receptor beta chains from one sample in a study of T cell responses to AZD1222 COVID-19 vaccine. Profiled with immunoSEQ multiplex PCR; TCRdb holds only in-frame clones, not every one. The repertoire holds over 50,000 clones, with around 81% as singletons. The source was peripheral blood, collected 28 days after the second AZD1222 dose. These receptors all stem from an adult who received the AZD1222 COVID-19 vaccine. Each CDR3 is given with its conserved first and last residue. The D gene is left open where the match is weak. Size is omitted from some rows. Given values are once, few, many or a class for expanded clones.

DNA: TGTGCCAGCAGCTTAGGTTGGGCTCGGGGCACAGATACGCAGTATTTT
CDR3: CASSLGWARGTDTQYF
size: NA
length: 16
D: NA
J: TRBJ2-3
V: TRBV7-2

DNA: TGTGCCAGTTCCTCCGGGACAGGGTTCGCTGAAGCTTTCTTT
CDR3: CASSSGTGFAEAFF
size: NA
length: 14
D: TRBD1
J: TRBJ1-1
V: TRBV9

DNA: TGTGCTAGTGGTTTGGTTCTTGGGATTTATAGCAATCAGCCCCAGCATTTT
CDR3: CASGLVLGIYSNQPQHF
size: NA
length: 17
D: NA
J: TRBJ1-5
V: TRBV12-5

DNA: TGTGCCAGCAGCTTTAACGTCGGCAGGGAACAGCCCCAGCATTTT
CDR3: CASSFNVGREQPQHF
size: few
length: 15
D: NA
J: TRBJ1-5
V: TRBV7-2

DNA: TGTGCCAGCAGTTTAGCGGGGAAGGGGCTCTACAATGAGCAGTTCTTC
CDR3: CASSLAGKGLYNEQFF
size: NA
length: 16
D: NA
J: TRBJ2-1
V: TRBV28

DNA: TGTGCCAGCAGACCTGGGGCCAACGTCCTGACTTTC
CDR3: CASRPGANVLTF
size: many
length: 12
D: NA
J: TRBJ2-6
V: TRBV2

DNA: TGCAGCACCTCGACAGGGGATAGCACAGATACGCAGTATTTT
CDR3: CSTSTGDSTDTQYF
size: NA
length: 14
D: TRBD1
J: TRBJ2-3
V: TRBV29-1

DNA: TGTGCCAGCAGCTCTCAGGCCACGGCCGGAAACACCATATATTTT
CDR3: CASSSQATAGNTIYF
size: NA
length: 15
D: NA
J: TRBJ1-3
V: TRBV7-2

DNA: TGTGCCAGCAGCTCCGGGGTTCGACGCTCCTATAATTCACCCCTCCACTTT
CDR3: CASSSGVRRSYNSPLHF
size: NA
length: 17
D: NA
J: TRBJ1-6
V: TRBV7-2

DNA: TGCGCCAGCCACCCCGGAGGCCTAGCGGGAGGGAGTGAGCAGTTCTTC
CDR3: CASHPGGLAGGSEQFF
size: NA
length: 16
D: TRBD2
J: TRBJ2-1
V: TRBV5-1

DNA: TGTGCCATCACCAAGGGACTAGCGGGCCACGAGCAGTACTTC
CDR3: CAITKGLAGHEQYF
size: NA
length: 14
D: TRBD2
J: TRBJ2-7
V: TRBV10-3

DNA: TGTGCCAGCAGCCTGACTAGCGGCCAAGAGACCCAGTACTTC
CDR3: CASSLTSGQETQYF
size: NA
length: 14
D: TRBD2
J: TRBJ2-5
V: TRBV7-2

DNA: TGTGCCAGCAGTTTATCAAGTGGGAGGGGGAGAAGGACTGAAGCTTTCTTT
CDR3: CASSLSSGRGRRTEAFF
size: few
length: 17
D: NA
J: TRBJ1-1
V: TRBV27

DNA: TGCGCCAGCAGCCAAGAACAGCTGAACACTGAAGCTTTCTTT
CDR3: CASSQEQLNTEAFF
size: NA
length: 14
D: NA
J: TRBJ1-1
V: TRBV4-3

DNA: TGTGCCAGCAGCTTAGCGTATAGGACAGGGCGACTCTACGAGCAGTACTTC
CDR3: CASSLAYRTGRLYEQYF
size: few
length: 17
D: TRBD1
J: TRBJ2-7
V: TRBV7-2

DNA: TGTGCCTGCGGGCGGGGGGTTAACTATGGCTACACCTTC
CDR3: CACGRGVNYGYTF
size: NA
length: 13
D: NA
J: TRBJ1-2
V: TRBV2

DNA: TGTGCCAGCAGCTTAGTGTCAGGGAGCTCTGGAAACACCATATATTTT
CDR3: CASSLVSGSSGNTIYF
size: NA
length: 16
D: NA
J: TRBJ1-3
V: TRBV7-2

DNA: TGTGCCAGCAGCTCTTCAGCGGGGAGCTCCTACGAGCAGTACTTC
CDR3: CASSSSAGSSYEQYF
size: NA
length: 15
D: TRBD2
J: TRBJ2-7
V: TRBV5-4

DNA: TGTGCCAGCAGCTTATGGATAGCGGGATCCTACGAGCAGTACTTC
CDR3: CASSLWIAGSYEQYF
size: NA
length: 15
D: TRBD2
J: TRBJ2-7
V: TRBV7-2

DNA: TGCGCCAGCAGCTTGGGCGACAAATTCTACGAGCAGTACTTC
CDR3: CASSLGDKFYEQYF
size: NA
length: 14
D: NA
J: TRBJ2-7
V: TRBV5-1

DNA: TGTGCCAGCAGTTTACGATCGGCAGGGAGATACGAGCAGTACTTC
CDR3: CASSLRSAGRYEQYF
size: NA
length: 15
D: NA
J: TRBJ2-7
V: TRBV28

DNA: TGTGCCAGCAGTAGGGGACTGGATTATAGCAATCAGCCCCAGCATTTT
CDR3: CASSRGLDYSNQPQHF
size: few
length: 16
D: NA
J: TRBJ1-5
V: TRBV11-2

DNA: TGTGCCAGCAGCTTAACGGGGGCCAATGAGCAGTTCTTC
CDR3: CASSLTGANEQFF
size: NA
length: 13
D: NA
J: TRBJ2-1
V: TRBV7-3

DNA: TGTGCCAGCAGTTATCTGGCGGGAGTCTTGCACGAGCAGTACTTC
CDR3: CASSYLAGVLHEQYF
size: NA
length: 15
D: TRBD2
J: TRBJ2-7
V: TRBV6-5

DNA: TGTGCCAGCAGCTTTATTGGGACTTACTCCTACGAGCAGTACTTC
CDR3: CASSFIGTYSYEQYF
size: NA
length: 15
D: NA
J: TRBJ2-7
V: TRBV7-9

DNA: TGTGCCAGCAGCTTGGGCACCGGGGAGCTGTTTTTT
CDR3: CASSLGTGELFF
size: NA
length: 12
D: NA
J: TRBJ2-2
V: TRBV7-9

DNA: TGTGCCAGCAGCCCAGCGGGAGGCAATGAGCAGTTCTTC
CDR3: CASSPAGGNEQFF
size: NA
length: 13
D: TRBD2
J: TRBJ2-1
V: TRBV11-2

DNA: TGTGCCTGGAGTGTCGGACTAGCGGGAGTAGAGACCCAGTACTTC
CDR3: CAWSVGLAGVETQYF
size: NA
length: 15
D: TRBD2
J: TRBJ2-5
V: TRBV30

DNA: TGTGCCAGCGGGCCGGGACTGACTTACGAGCAGTACTTC
CDR3: CASGPGLTYEQYF
size: NA
length: 13
D: NA
J: TRBJ2-7
V: TRBV2

DNA: TGTGCCATCGTCGGATTTGAAGCTTTCTTT
CDR3: CAIVGFEAFF
size: NA
length: 10
D: NA
J: TRBJ1-1
V: TRBV2

DNA: TGTGCCACCAGCAGAGATAGCTTAGGACAGGTTTGGGCTCGAGGAAAACTGTTTTTT
CDR3: CATSRDSLGQVWARGKLFF
size: NA
length: 19
D: TRBD1
J: TRBJ1-4
V: TRBV15

DNA: TGCAGCGTTGAAGGCACTAGCGGGAGTCCGGCCACCGGGGAGCTGTTTTTT
CDR3: CSVEGTSGSPATGELFF
size: NA
length: 17
D: TRBD2
J: TRBJ2-2
V: TRBV29-1

DNA: TGTGCCAGCAGGAACAGGGGCCATGAGCAGTTCTTC
CDR3: CASRNRGHEQFF
size: NA
length: 12
D: TRBD1
J: TRBJ2-1
V: TRBV6-5

DNA: TGTGCCAGCAGTCTTGGAAATGAGCAGTTCTTC
CDR3: CASSLGNEQFF
size: NA
length: 11
D: NA
J: TRBJ2-1
V: TRBV6-2/TRBV6-3

DNA: TGTGCCAGCAGCCGCGGGGCAGGGCGGAACTATGGCTACACCTTC
CDR3: CASSRGAGRNYGYTF
size: NA
length: 15
D: NA
J: TRBJ1-2
V: TRBV5-5

DNA: TGTGCCAGCAAAGTTGGCGGAAACACCATATATTTT
CDR3: CASKVGGNTIYF
size: NA
length: 12
D: NA
J: TRBJ1-3
V: TRBV2

DNA: TGCGCCAGCAGCTCCCGTGTAGCGGGATTTGGAAATGAGCAGTTCTTC
CDR3: CASSSRVAGFGNEQFF
size: few
length: 16
D: TRBD2
J: TRBJ2-1
V: TRBV5-1

DNA: TGTGCCAGCCGCGGTTTGGGGAGTTGGACTGAAGCTTTCTTT
CDR3: CASRGLGSWTEAFF
size: NA
length: 14
D: NA
J: TRBJ1-1
V: TRBV6-5

DNA: TGTGCCAGCAGTCTAGCGGGAGCCACGCGGAATGAGCAGTTCTTC
CDR3: CASSLAGATRNEQFF
size: once
length: 15
D: TRBD2
J: TRBJ2-1
V: TRBV6-5

DNA: TGTGCCAGCAGAACCGGACAGGGAGGGGACTATGGCTACACCTTC
CDR3: CASRTGQGGDYGYTF
size: NA
length: 15
D: TRBD1
J: TRBJ1-2
V: TRBV6-5

DNA: TGTGCCAGCAGCAAAGCCCTGGCGGGAGTAGAGACCCAGTACTTC
CDR3: CASSKALAGVETQYF
size: NA
length: 15
D: TRBD2
J: TRBJ2-5
V: TRBV28

DNA: TGTGCCAGCACTCCCCGGAGGCAGGGTTCTGGCACAGATACGCAGTATTTT
CDR3: CASTPRRQGSGTDTQYF
size: NA
length: 17
D: NA
J: TRBJ2-3
V: TRBV19

DNA: TGTGCCAGCAGTCCCCATACGGACCTCGCTTCACCCCTCCACTTT
CDR3: CASSPHTDLASPLHF
size: NA
length: 15
D: NA
J: TRBJ1-6
V: TRBV27

DNA: TGTGCCAGCAGCCAAGGACTAGCGGGAGTCTCTCATGAGACCCAGTACTTC
CDR3: CASSQGLAGVSHETQYF
size: NA
length: 17
D: TRBD2
J: TRBJ2-5
V: TRBV14

DNA: TGTGCCAGCAGTTATAAGGACAACACCGGGGAGCTGTTTTTT
CDR3: CASSYKDNTGELFF
size: NA
length: 14
D: NA
J: TRBJ2-2
V: TRBV6-2/TRBV6-3